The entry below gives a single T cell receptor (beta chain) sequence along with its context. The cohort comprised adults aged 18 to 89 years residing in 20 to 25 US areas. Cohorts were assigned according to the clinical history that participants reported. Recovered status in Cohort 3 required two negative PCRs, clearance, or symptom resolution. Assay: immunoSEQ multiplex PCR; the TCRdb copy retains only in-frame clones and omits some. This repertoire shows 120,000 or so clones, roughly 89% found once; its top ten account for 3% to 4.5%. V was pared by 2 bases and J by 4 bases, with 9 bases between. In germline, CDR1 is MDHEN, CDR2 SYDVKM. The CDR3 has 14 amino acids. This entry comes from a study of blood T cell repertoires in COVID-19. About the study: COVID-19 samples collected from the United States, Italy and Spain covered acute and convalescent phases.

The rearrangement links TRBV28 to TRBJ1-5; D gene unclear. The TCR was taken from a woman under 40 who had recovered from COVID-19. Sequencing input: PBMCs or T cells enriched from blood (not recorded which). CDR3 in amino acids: CASSLAQVNQPQHF. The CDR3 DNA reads TGTGCCAGCAGTTTAGCCCAGGTAAATCAGCCCCAGCATTTT.